This TCR beta chain was sequenced during a study of regulatory T cells in long-lasting Graves disease. The wider study: Patients met the persistent Graves' disease definition after over 5 years of antithyroid drugs with positive TSH receptor antibodies.

CDR3 regions were amplified by Arm-PCR using iRepertoire HTBI primers to build TCR beta libraries. Original analysis: The study identified more than 50 TRBV and approximately 14 TRBJ segments across samples. TCRdb reanalysed the multiplex PCR reads using MiXCR and keeps one entry per CDR3 protein. V and J calls and clone size were set by TCRdb, not the authors. The sample holds hundreds of thousands of distinct CDR3 sequences, about 20% seen once. This sample's time point: persistent/refractory GD, antithyroid drugs over 5 years with positive TRAb. There was RNA extracted from PBMCs, and the TCR library was made from it. CDR3 length: 15 residues. V was cut by 6 bases and J by 4 bases, with 18 bases left in between. Germline V gene data show CDR1 as SQVTM and CDR2 as ANQGSEA.

The sequencing here drew on peripheral blood mononuclear cells (PBMCs), taken when the disease was refractory, from a patient treated with antithyroid drugs. The chain uses TRBV29-1 and TRBJ2-2, with D perhaps given as TRBD1 or TRBD2 (6 bases each). The sequence was obtained from a female donor with Graves disease. DNA of the CDR3: TGCAGCGTGGAGGGAGAAGGACAGACCACCGGGGAGCTGTTTTTT. This translates into CSVEGEGQTTGELFF.